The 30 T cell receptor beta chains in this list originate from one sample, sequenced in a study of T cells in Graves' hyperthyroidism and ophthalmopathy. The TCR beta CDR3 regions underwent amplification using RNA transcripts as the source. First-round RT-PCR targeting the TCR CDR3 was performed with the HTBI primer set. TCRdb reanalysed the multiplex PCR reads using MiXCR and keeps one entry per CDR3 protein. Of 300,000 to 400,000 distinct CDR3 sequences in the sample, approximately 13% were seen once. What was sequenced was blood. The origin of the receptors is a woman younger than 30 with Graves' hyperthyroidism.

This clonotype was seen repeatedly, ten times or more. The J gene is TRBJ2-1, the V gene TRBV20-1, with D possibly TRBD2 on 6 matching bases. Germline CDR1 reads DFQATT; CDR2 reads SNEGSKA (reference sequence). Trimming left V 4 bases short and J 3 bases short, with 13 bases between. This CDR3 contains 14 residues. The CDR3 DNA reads TGCAGTGCTAACCGAGGTAGCGGCTACAATGAGCAGTTCTTC. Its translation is CSANRGSGYNEQFF.

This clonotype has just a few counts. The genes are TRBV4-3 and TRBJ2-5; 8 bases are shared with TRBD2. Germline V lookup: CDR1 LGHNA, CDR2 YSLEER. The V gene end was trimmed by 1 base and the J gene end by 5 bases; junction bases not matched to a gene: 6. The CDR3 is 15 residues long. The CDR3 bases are TGCGCCAGCAGCCAAGTGAACGGGAGGGGGGAGACCCAGTACTTC. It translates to CASSQVNGRGETQYF.

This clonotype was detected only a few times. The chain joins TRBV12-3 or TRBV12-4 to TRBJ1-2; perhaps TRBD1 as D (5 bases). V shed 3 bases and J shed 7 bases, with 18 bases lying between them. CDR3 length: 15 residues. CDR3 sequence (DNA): TGTGCCAGCAGTTTCCAGGTCGGGGCCCCCTTTGGCTACACCTTC. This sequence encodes CASSFQVGAPFGYTF.

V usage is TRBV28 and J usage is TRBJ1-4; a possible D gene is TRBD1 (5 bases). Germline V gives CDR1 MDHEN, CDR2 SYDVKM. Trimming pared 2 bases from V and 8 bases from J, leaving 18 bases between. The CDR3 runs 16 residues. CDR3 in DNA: TGTGCCAGCAGTTTAGAAGGGGCAGCCTTCCGCGAAAAACTGTTTTTT. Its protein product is CASSLEGAAFREKLFF.

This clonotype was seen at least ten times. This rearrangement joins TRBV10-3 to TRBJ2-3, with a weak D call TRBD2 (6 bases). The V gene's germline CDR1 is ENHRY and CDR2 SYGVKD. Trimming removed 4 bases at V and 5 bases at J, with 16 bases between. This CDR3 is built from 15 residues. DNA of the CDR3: TGTGCCATCAGTGTTCAGGGACTGAAGGGAGATACGCAGTATTTT. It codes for CAISVQGLKGDTQYF.

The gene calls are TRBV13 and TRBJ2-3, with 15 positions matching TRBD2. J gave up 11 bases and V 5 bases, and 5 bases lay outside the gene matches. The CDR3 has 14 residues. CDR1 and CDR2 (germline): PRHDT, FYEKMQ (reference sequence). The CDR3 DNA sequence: TGTGCCAGCAGCCCTTCGGGACTAGCGGGAGGGCAGTATTTT. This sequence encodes CASSPSGLAGGQYF.

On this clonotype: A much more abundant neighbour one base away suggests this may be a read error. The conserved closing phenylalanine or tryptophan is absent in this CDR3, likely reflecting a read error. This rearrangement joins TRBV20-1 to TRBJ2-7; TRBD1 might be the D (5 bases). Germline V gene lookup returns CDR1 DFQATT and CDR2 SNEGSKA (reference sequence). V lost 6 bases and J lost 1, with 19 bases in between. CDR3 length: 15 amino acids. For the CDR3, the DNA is TGCAGTGCGCCTAAATGGGGCCAAGGATCCTACGAGCAGTACTCC. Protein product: CSAPKWGQGSYEQYS.

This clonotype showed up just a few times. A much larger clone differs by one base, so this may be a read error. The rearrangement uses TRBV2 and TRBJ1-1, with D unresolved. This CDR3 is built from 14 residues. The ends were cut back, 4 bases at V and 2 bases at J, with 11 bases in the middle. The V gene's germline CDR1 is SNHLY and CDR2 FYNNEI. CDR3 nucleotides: TGTGCCAGCAGTGGAGAATGGGTTAACACTGAAGCTTTCTTT. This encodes CASSGEWVNTEAFF.

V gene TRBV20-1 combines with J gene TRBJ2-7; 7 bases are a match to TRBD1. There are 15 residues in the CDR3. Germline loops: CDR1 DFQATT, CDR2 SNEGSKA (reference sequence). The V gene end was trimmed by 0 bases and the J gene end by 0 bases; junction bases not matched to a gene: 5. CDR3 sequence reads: CSARDPGQSSYEQYF. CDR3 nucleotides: TGCAGTGCTAGAGATCCGGGACAGAGCTCCTACGAGCAGTACTTC.

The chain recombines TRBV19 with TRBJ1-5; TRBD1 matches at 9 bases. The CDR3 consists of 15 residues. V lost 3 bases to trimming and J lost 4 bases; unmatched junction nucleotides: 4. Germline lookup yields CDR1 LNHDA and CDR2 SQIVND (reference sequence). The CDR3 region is CASSMRDRVNQPQHF. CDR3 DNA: TGTGCCAGTAGTATGAGGGACAGGGTTAATCAGCCCCAGCATTTT.

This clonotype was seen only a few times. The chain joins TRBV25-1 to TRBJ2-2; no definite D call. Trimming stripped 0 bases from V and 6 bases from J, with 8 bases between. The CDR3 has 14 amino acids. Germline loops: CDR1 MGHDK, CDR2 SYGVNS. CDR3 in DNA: TGTGCCAGCAGTGAATATGTTGGGCCCGGGGAGCTGTTTTTT. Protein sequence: CASSEYVGPGELFF.

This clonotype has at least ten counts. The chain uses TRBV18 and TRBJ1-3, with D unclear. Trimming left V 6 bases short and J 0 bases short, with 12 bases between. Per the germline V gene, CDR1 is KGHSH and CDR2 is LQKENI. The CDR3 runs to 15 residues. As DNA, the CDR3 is TGTGCCAGCTCGAGTCCGTTGGTCTCTGGAAACACCATATATTTT. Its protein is CASSSPLVSGNTIYF.

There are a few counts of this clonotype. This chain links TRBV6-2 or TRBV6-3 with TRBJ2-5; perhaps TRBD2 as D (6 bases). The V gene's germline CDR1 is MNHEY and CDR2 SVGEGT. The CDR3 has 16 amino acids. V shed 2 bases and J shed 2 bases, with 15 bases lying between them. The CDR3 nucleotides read TGTGCCAGCAGTTACGGTAGACTAGTTTTGCAAGAGACCCAGTACTTC. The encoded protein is CASSYGRLVLQETQYF.

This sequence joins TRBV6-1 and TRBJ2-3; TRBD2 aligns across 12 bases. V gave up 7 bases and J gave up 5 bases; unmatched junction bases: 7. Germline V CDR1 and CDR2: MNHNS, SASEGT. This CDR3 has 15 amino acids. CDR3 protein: CASTLAGGRLDTQYF. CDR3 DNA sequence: TGTGCCAGCACACTAGCGGGAGGCAGACTAGATACGCAGTATTTT.

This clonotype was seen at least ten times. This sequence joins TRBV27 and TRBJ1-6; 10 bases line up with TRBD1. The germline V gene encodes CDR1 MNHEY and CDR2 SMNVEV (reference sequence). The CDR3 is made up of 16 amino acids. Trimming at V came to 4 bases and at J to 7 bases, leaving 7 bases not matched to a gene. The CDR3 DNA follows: TGTGCCAGCAGTTCCTCGACAGGGGGCGCGAATTCACCCCTCCACTTT. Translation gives CASSSSTGGANSPLHF.

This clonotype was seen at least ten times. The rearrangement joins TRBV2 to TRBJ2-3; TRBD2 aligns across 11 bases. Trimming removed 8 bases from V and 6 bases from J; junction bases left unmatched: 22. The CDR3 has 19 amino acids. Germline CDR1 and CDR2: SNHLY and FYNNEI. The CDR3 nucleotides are TGTGCCAGCGGGGAGTGGGGCCTAGCGGGAGGTATGCCACATGATACGCAGTATTTT. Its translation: CASGEWGLAGGMPHDTQYF.

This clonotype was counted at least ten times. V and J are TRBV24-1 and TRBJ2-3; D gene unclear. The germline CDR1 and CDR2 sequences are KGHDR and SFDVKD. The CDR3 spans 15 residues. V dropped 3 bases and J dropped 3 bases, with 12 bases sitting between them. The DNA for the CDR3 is TGTGCCACCAGTGATCCGGTCCCAGGAACAGATACGCAGTATTTT. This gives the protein CATSDPVPGTDTQYF.

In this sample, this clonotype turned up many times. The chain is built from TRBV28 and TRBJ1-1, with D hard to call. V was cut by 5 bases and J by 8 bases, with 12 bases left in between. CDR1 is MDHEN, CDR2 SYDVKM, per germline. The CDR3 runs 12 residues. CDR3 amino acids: CASSRRPLEAFF. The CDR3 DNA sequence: TGTGCCAGCAGTCGGCGACCACTGGAAGCTTTCTTT. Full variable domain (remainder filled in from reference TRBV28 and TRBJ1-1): DVKVTQSSRYLVKRTGEKVFLECVQDMDHENMFWYRQDPGLGLRLIYFSYDVKMKEKGDIPEGYSVSREKKERFSLILESASTNQTSMYLCASSRRPLEAFFGQGTRLTVV.

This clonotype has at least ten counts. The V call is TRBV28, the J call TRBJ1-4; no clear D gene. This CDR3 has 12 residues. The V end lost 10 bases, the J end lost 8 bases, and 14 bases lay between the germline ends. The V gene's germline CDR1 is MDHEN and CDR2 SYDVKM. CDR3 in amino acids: CATDPGREKLFF. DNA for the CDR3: TGTGCCACCGATCCCGGTCGAGAAAAACTGTTTTTT.

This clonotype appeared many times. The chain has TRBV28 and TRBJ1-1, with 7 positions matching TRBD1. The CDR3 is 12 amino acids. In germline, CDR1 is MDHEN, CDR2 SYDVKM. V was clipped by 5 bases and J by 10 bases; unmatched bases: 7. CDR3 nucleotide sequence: TGTGCCAGCAGTCCATGGGACAGAGGAGCTTTCTTT. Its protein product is CASSPWDRGAFF.

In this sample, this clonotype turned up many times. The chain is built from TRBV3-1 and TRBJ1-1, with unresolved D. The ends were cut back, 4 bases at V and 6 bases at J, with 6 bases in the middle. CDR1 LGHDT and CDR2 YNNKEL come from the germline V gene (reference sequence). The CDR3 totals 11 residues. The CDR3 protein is CASSLDSEAFF. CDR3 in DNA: TGTGCCAGCAGCCTCGATTCTGAAGCTTTCTTT. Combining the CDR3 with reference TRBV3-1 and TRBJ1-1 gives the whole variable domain DTAVSQTPKYLVTQMGNDKSIKCEQNLGHDTMYWYKQDSKKFLKIMFSYNNKELIINETVPNRFSPKSPDKAHLNLHINSLELGDSAVYFCASSLDSEAFFGQGTRLTVV.

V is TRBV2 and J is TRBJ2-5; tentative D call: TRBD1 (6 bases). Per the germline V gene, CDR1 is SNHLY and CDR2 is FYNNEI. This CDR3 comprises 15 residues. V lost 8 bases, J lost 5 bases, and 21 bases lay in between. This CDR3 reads CASLPVGASGETQYF. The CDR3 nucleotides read TGTGCCAGCTTACCCGTGGGGGCATCAGGGGAGACCCAGTACTTC. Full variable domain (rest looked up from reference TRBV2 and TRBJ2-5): EPEVTQTPSHQVTQMGQEVILRCVPISNHLYFYWYRQILGQKVEFLVSFYNNEISEKSEIFDDQFSVERPDGSNFTLKIRSTKLEDSAMYFCASLPVGASGETQYFGPGTRLLVL.

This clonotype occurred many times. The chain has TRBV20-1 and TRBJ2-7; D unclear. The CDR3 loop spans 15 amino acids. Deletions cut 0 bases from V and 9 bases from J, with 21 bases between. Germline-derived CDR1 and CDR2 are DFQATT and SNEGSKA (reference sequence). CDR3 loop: CSARDRLLALPAQYF. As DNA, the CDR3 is TGCAGTGCTAGAGATAGGCTGCTGGCCCTTCCGGCGCAGTACTTC.

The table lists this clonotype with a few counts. In DNA form, the CDR3 reads TGTGCCAGCAGCTCGGGACAGGTACTCTCTGGGGCCAACGTCCTGACTTTC. Protein: CASSSGQVLSGANVLTF. The rearrangement links TRBV7-2 to TRBJ2-6, with TRBD1 matching 8 bases. Germline values: CDR1 SGHTA, CDR2 FQGNSA. The CDR3 length is 17 residues. Unmatched junction bases numbered 5, after V lost 4 bases and J lost 0 bases.

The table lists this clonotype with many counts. CDR3 amino acids: CASSLSADYSNQPQHF. CDR3 bases: TGTGCCAGCAGTTTATCGGCAGATTATAGCAATCAGCCCCAGCATTTT. This chain connects TRBV27 to TRBJ1-5, with D uncertain. Germline V gives CDR1 MNHEY, CDR2 SMNVEV (reference sequence). Trimming stripped 0 bases from V and 0 bases from J, with 9 bases between. The CDR3 runs to 16 residues.

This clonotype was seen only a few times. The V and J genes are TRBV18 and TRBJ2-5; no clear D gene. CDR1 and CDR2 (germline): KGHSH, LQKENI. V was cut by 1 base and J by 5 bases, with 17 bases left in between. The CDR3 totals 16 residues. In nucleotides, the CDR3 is TGTGCCAGCTCACCACTCCCCCCGGAGAGCGTGGAGACCCAGTACTTC. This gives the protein CASSPLPPESVETQYF.

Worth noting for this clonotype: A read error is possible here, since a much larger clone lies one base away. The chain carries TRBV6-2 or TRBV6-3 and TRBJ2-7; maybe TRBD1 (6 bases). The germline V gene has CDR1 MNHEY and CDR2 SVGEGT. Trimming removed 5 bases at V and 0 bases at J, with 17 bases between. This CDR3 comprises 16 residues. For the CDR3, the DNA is TGTGCCAGCAGTACCTCCGGTTGGACAGTCTCCTACGAGCAGTACTTC. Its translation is CASSTSGWTVSYEQYF.

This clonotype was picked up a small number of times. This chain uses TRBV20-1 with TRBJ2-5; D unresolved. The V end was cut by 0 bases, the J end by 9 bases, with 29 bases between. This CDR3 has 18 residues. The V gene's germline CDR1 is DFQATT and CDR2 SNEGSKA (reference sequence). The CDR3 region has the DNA TGCAGTGCTAGAGATCTGAAGTTTCTTAGTTACACGGTGTCGGCCCAGTACTTC. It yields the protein CSARDLKFLSYTVSAQYF.

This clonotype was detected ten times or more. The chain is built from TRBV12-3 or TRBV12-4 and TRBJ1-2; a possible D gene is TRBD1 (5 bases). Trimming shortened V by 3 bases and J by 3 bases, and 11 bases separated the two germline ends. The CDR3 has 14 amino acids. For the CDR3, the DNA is TGTGCCAGCAGTTTGCCAGGGAACTACTATGGCTACACCTTC. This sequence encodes CASSLPGNYYGYTF.

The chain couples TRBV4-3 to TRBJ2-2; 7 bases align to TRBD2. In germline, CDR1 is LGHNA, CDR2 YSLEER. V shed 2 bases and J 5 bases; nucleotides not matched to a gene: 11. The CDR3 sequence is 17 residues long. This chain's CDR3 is CASSQPGDYRETGELFF. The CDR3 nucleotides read TGCGCCAGCAGCCAACCGGGGGACTACCGGGAAACCGGGGAGCTGTTTTTT.